This T cell receptor beta chain was captured in a study of blood T cell repertoires in COVID-19 (dated by TCRdb to 2020 to 2022). In the study overall: Samples covering the acute and convalescent phases of COVID-19 were provided by collaborators in the United States, Italy and Spain. A de-identified subject ID, COVID-19 status, age in years and sex were almost always included in the sample metadata. The repertoires were released in a freely available public database intended as a resource for research on the immune response to SARS-CoV-2. The prospective study material was composed of cDNA or gDNA derived from T cells, B-cell-depleted T cells, or PBMCs. HLA class I and class II types, where available, came from metadata supplied by the sample provider rather than from assay-based typing. The samples were drawn from the first 160 participants of the ongoing ImmuneRACE study and from roughly 1,300 subjects provided by 6 global collaborators. The dataset comprised deeply sampled blood TCRbeta repertoires from subjects exposed to, actively infected with, or recovered from COVID-19. The study at large found these results: The quantity of clinical and demographic metadata differed by source and by participant and was supplied without curation.

V loses 5 bases at its end and J loses 10 bases; junction bases beyond the gene matches: 10. The germline V gene specifies SGHRS as CDR1 and YFSETQ as CDR2. From the cysteine up to the phenylalanine, the CDR3 has a length of 14 residues. Kept here is only the CDR3 DNA, which spans 42 bases and is read in frame from base 1. The immunoSEQ Assay, a bias-controlled multiplex PCR, was used to amplify TCRbeta CDR3 regions from genomic DNA. Per the authors' processing: The number of nucleated cells in each sample was estimated by amplification of reference gene primers within the assay. Sequence reads were collapsed and filtered to measure the absolute abundance of every unique TCRbeta CDR3 rearrangement. Productive Simpson clonality was computed per sample as the square root of Simpson's diversity index over productive rearrangements. What TCRdb holds here is the immuneACCESS table cut down to in-frame rearrangements. Part of the clones is not present; checked against another copy, under half of the missing clones reflect an unresolved V gene, and the others are unexplained. V and J calls and clone size are copied from that table; D and trimming were computed from the DNA. Across this sample there are more than 200,000 clones, with around 87% seen only once. The biggest ten clones account for more than 4.5% of the sample.

A word on this clone: It lacks a known antigen. Base qualities are not recorded, but no much larger clone differs from it by a single base.

One collaborating source in Seattle enrolled patients while the patients were actively infected and followed the patients over time throughout the course of disease. Each collaborating institution followed its own protocols to collect whole blood in K2EDTA tubes. For TCRbeta analysis, collaborator samples were shipped as frozen whole blood, as isolated PBMCs, or as DNA extracted from either sample type. The receptor chain draws on TRBV5-1 and TRBJ2-1; 9 nucleotides in the junction match TRBD2. Sequencing was carried out using peripheral blood. The receptor was derived from a woman aged 55-69 years with COVID-19, enrolled during active disease. The DNA sequence is TGCGCCAGCAGTAGCGGGGGAGGGGCTGGAGAGCAGTTCTTC. It specifies CASSSGGGAGEQFF.